Presented here are 25 T cell receptor beta chains from one specimen sequenced in a study of OX40 agonist ivuxolimab in advanced cancers. Clones were read by immunoSEQ multiplex PCR, and TCRdb kept only the in-frame ones, dropping some. There are about 79,000 clones in the sample; less than 90% occur only once, and approximately 12% lies in the top ten. The specimen comprised CD4+ or CD8+ T cells sorted from blood, sampled in a trial of the OX40 agonist ivuxolimab. Receptors were obtained from an adult with an advanced solid tumor such as melanoma, head and neck, liver or kidney cancer.

The chain employs TRBV5-1 and TRBJ2-7, with a possible D match to TRBD2 (5 bases). The CDR3 runs to 12 residues. The V gene's germline CDR1 is SGHRS and CDR2 YFSETQ. Trimming pared 7 bases from V and 3 bases from J, leaving 11 bases between. CDR3 residues: CASESEGYEQYF. The CDR3, as DNA: TGCGCCAGCGAGTCAGAGGGCTACGAGCAGTACTTC.

This chain links TRBV27 with TRBJ2-5; D remains unclear. The germline V gene has CDR1 MNHEY and CDR2 SMNVEV (reference sequence). The length of the CDR3 is 12 residues. Trimming left V 5 bases short and J 5 bases short, with 9 bases between. CDR3 sequence: CASSNLGETQYF. CDR3 bases: TGTGCCAGCAGTAACCTAGGGGAGACCCAGTACTTC.

V usage is TRBV4-1 and J usage is TRBJ2-2; D uncertain. Trimming pared 7 bases from V and 3 bases from J, leaving 3 bases between. CDR3 length: 11 amino acids. The germline V gene has CDR1 MGHRA and CDR2 YSYEKL. The CDR3 nucleotides are TGCGCCAGCACAGACACCGGGGAGCTGTTTTTT. Protein: CASTDTGELFF.

The rearrangement links TRBV5-1 to TRBJ1-1; 7 nucleotides line up with TRBD1. V shed 2 bases and J 1 base; nucleotides not matched to a gene: 2. The V gene's germline CDR1 is SGHRS and CDR2 YFSETQ. The CDR3 is 14 amino acids. Written as DNA, the CDR3 is TGCGCCAGCAGCTTTACAGGGGCGAACACTGAAGCTTTCTTT. Translation: CASSFTGANTEAFF.

CDR3 amino acids: CASSEYTDTQYF. The CDR3 bases are TGTGCCAGCAGTGAATACACAGATACGCAGTATTTT. The chain is built from TRBV25-1 and TRBJ2-3, with D uncertain. V was shortened by 0 bases and J by 2 bases, with 0 bases between the two germline ends. The germline V gene has CDR1 MGHDK and CDR2 SYGVNS. The CDR3 sequence is 12 residues long.

This clone was seen only once. The genes are TRBV19 and TRBJ2-4; possible D gene TRBD2, 5 bases. Looked up from germline, CDR1 is LNHDA and CDR2 is SQIVND (reference sequence). The CDR3 extends over 15 amino acids. V lost 2 bases and J lost 7, with 15 bases in between. The CDR3 region has the DNA TGTGCCAGTAGTATATCACCCGGGGAAAACAACATTCAGTACTTC. Its translation: CASSISPGENNIQYF.

This sequence joins TRBV9 and TRBJ2-1, with 11 nucleotides matching TRBD2. The CDR3 is 15 amino acids. From germline, CDR1 is SGDLS and CDR2 YYNGEE. J lost 8 bases, V lost 2 bases, and 6 bases had no gene match. CDR3: CASSVLLAGVYEQFF. CDR3 sequence (DNA): TGTGCCAGCAGCGTCTTACTAGCGGGAGTCTATGAGCAGTTCTTC.

This rearrangement joins TRBV25-1 to TRBJ1-1; TRBD1 agrees at 10 bases. Germline CDR1 MGHDK, CDR2 SYGVNS. The V gene end was trimmed by 6 bases and the J gene end by 1 base; junction bases not matched to a gene: 8. The CDR3 sequence is 16 residues long. Written as DNA, the CDR3 is TGTGCCAGCAGAGCCTGGACAGGGGGTCCGAACACTGAAGCTTTCTTT. It translates to CASRAWTGGPNTEAFF.

The chain uses TRBV4-1 and TRBJ1-1; TRBD1 might be the D (5 bases). Trimming shortened V by 3 bases and J by 3 bases, and 11 bases separated the two germline ends. The germline V gene encodes CDR1 MGHRA and CDR2 YSYEKL. The CDR3 extends over 14 amino acids. Here the CDR3 DNA reads TGCGCCAGCAGCCATAACCGGGACTACACTGAAGCTTTCTTT. Translated, it gives CASSHNRDYTEAFF.

The chain links TRBV30 to TRBJ2-3; TRBD2 matches 7 bases. Germline CDR1 GTSNPN, CDR2 SVGIG (reference sequence). Unmatched junction bases numbered 3, after V lost 0 bases and J lost 3 bases. The CDR3 covers 14 residues. The CDR3: CAWSVLRGTDTQYF. The CDR3 nucleotides read TGTGCCTGGAGTGTATTGCGGGGGACAGATACGCAGTATTTT. The complete variable domain, with remaining parts taken from reference TRBV30 and TRBJ2-3, reads SQTIHQWPATLVQPVGSPLSLECTVEGTSNPNLYWYRQAAGRGLQLLFYSVGIGQISSEVPQNLSASRPQDRQFILSSKKLLLSDSGFYLCAWSVLRGTDTQYFGPGTRLTVL.

This clone was detected once. V and J are TRBV19 and TRBJ1-2, with TRBD1 matching 9 bases. The CDR3 runs 14 residues. From germline, CDR1 is LNHDA and CDR2 SQIVND (reference sequence). V shed 6 bases and J 13 bases; nucleotides not matched to a gene: 15. The CDR3 loop is CASRRDSLDRGFTF. DNA of the CDR3: TGTGCCAGTAGGAGAGATTCATTGGACAGGGGATTCACCTTC.

This rearrangement joins TRBV19 to TRBJ2-2, with D possibly TRBD1 on 5 matching bases. The CDR3 loop spans 15 amino acids. The germline V gene encodes CDR1 LNHDA and CDR2 SQIVND (reference sequence). With 3 bases removed from V and 1 base from J, the gap between germline ends came to 9 bases. CDR3 nucleotides: TGTGCCAGTAGTATGGGCCAGGGGAACACCGGGGAGCTGTTTTTT. It is translated as CASSMGQGNTGELFF.

V usage is TRBV4-2 and J usage is TRBJ2-5; D is uncertain. Matching the DNA end better, TRBJ2-7 makes the J call doubtful. The CDR3 is 14 residues long. CDR1 is LGHNA, CDR2 YNFKEQ, per germline. CDR3 protein: CASSQDQQDYEQYF. Here the CDR3 DNA reads TGTGCCAGCAGCCAAGATCAGCAAGACTACGAGCAGTACTTC.

The V and J genes are TRBV28 and TRBJ1-6, with unresolved D. The CDR3 has 14 amino acids. CDR1 and CDR2 from the germline V gene are MDHEN and SYDVKM. The V end was cut by 8 bases, the J end by 10 bases, with 18 bases between. CDR3 sequence: CASENGGSNSPLHF. The DNA for the CDR3 is TGTGCCAGCGAGAACGGAGGGAGTAACTCACCCCTCCACTTT.

The chain is built from TRBV5-6 and TRBJ1-1; D is unclear. The V end lost 0 bases, the J end lost 1 base, and 4 bases lay between the germline ends. This CDR3 is 13 amino acids long. Germline V gene lookup returns CDR1 SGHDT and CDR2 YYEEEE. The CDR3 DNA reads as TGTGCCAGCAGCTTGGACCAGAACACTGAAGCTTTCTTT. It specifies CASSLDQNTEAFF.

As concerns this clone: This sample includes further DNA sequences coding for the same CDR3. The V call is TRBV11-3, the J call TRBJ2-1, with D perhaps matching TRBD2 (5 bases). The CDR3 covers 16 residues. Trimming removed 1 base from V and 2 bases from J, with 12 bases in between. The germline V gene encodes CDR1 SGHNT and CDR2 YENEEA. The CDR3 sequence: CASSLVLAGAYNEQFF. CDR3 nucleotides: TGTGCCAGCAGCTTAGTATTAGCCGGGGCCTACAATGAGCAGTTCTTC.

V is TRBV19 and J is TRBJ2-5, with D perhaps matching TRBD2 (6 bases). CDR1 is LNHDA and CDR2 is SQIVND in the germline V gene (reference sequence). The CDR3 length is 15 residues. Trimming stripped 1 base from V and 9 bases from J, with 18 bases between. The CDR3 spells CASSIGGTLFFAQYF. CDR3 DNA: TGTGCCAGTAGTATAGGCGGGACTTTGTTTTTTGCCCAGTACTTC.

V usage is TRBV19 and J usage is TRBJ2-7; D tentatively reads TRBD1 or TRBD2 (5 bases each). The CDR3 totals 14 residues. Trimming took off 5 bases at V and 3 bases at J, with 14 bases between the two ends. Germline V gives CDR1 LNHDA, CDR2 SQIVND (reference sequence). This CDR3 is CASSSRDGGYEQYF. CDR3 bases: TGTGCCAGTAGTTCCCGGGACGGAGGCTACGAGCAGTACTTC.

The chain is built from TRBV19 and TRBJ1-2, with D hard to call. V lost 3 bases and J lost 8, with 19 bases in between. The CDR3 length is 15 residues. Germline V lookup: CDR1 LNHDA, CDR2 SQIVND (reference sequence). CDR3 region: CASSIGSSEGWGYTF. CDR3 coding DNA: TGTGCCAGTAGTATTGGATCGAGCGAGGGTTGGGGCTACACCTTC.

This chain links TRBV2 with TRBJ2-1; unclear D gene. Trimming pared 3 bases from V and 4 bases from J, leaving 13 bases between. Germline values: CDR1 SNHLY, CDR2 FYNNEI. The CDR3 totals 15 residues. The CDR3 DNA reads TGTGCCAGCAGTGAGTGGCAGGTAGAATACAATGAGCAGTTCTTC. Translation: CASSEWQVEYNEQFF.

The V and J genes are TRBV19 and TRBJ2-3; 9 bases match TRBD2. The V gene end was trimmed by 3 bases and the J gene end by 3 bases; junction bases not matched to a gene: 7. The CDR3 covers 16 residues. Per germline, CDR1 LNHDA and CDR2 SQIVND (reference sequence). DNA of the CDR3: TGTGCCAGTAGTATTCAAGCGGGAGGTGGTACAGATACGCAGTATTTT. Residues: CASSIQAGGGTDTQYF.

CDR3 loop: CASSQGLAESSYNEQFF. CDR3 coding DNA: TGCGCCAGCAGCCAAGGGCTAGCGGAAAGCTCCTACAATGAGCAGTTCTTC. The V gene is TRBV4-1, the J gene TRBJ2-1, with TRBD2 matching over 7 bases. After removal of 1 base from V and 0 bases from J, the junction contained 6 bases not matched to a gene. Germline V CDR1 and CDR2: MGHRA, YSYEKL. CDR3 length: 17 amino acids.

The gene calls are TRBV9 and TRBJ1-2; no clear D gene. The V gene's germline CDR1 is SGDLS and CDR2 YYNGEE. V was clipped by 5 bases and J by 0 bases, with 8 bases between them. The length of the CDR3 is 13 residues. CDR3 nucleotide sequence: TGTGCCAGCAGTATGGCCGCTAACTATGGCTACACCTTC. It yields the protein CASSMAANYGYTF.

The chain is built from TRBV9 and TRBJ2-5, with TRBD1 matching 11 bases. Germline loops: CDR1 SGDLS, CDR2 YYNGEE. CDR3 size: 14 residues. Germline trimming cut 3 bases from V and 7 bases from J; bases unmatched to any gene: 5. CDR3 protein: CASSGVGQGATQYF. The CDR3 DNA is TGTGCCAGCAGCGGCGTTGGACAGGGGGCGACCCAGTACTTC.

The genes are TRBV11-2 and TRBJ1-1; D not resolved. Germline V lookup: CDR1 SGHAT, CDR2 FQNNGV. This CDR3 comprises 12 residues. The V end lost 5 bases, the J end lost 9 bases, and 13 bases lay between the germline ends. The CDR3 nucleotides are TGTGCCAGCAGCCGCGACCGGAATCAAGCTTTCTTT. The encoded protein is CASSRDRNQAFF. Based on the CDR3 plus reference TRBV11-2 and TRBJ1-1, the full variable domain is EAGVAQSPRYKIIEKRQSVAFWCNPISGHATLYWYQQILGQGPKLLIQFQNNGVVDDSQLPKDRFSAERLKGVDSTLKIQPAKLEDSAVYLCASSRDRNQAFFGQGTRLTVV.